This TCR beta chain originates from a study of CD4 T cells in relation to SARS-CoV-2 and coronaviruses. Using immunoSEQ multiplex PCR, the repertoire was profiled, and TCRdb retains in-frame clones only, with some absent. The sample lists tens of thousands of clones, more than 60% occurring once. Sorted naive or memory CD4+ cells met CEF peptides for roughly nine days. As regards this clone: Antigen specificity is unknown.

The sequenced sample was memory CD4+ T cells from PBMCs, cultured in vitro. This clonotype was sampled from an adult with COVID-19.

The CDR3 sequence is CASSPGWTSGGGTGELFF. CDR3 DNA sequence: TGCGCCAGCAGTCCGGGGTGGACTAGCGGTGGGGGGACCGGGGAGCTGTTTTTT. The chain employs TRBV23-1 and TRBJ2-2, with 10 positions matching TRBD2. TRBV23-1 is assigned to the ORF class and has an uncertain function. The CDR3 spans 18 residues. The V and J ends lost 4 bases and 5 bases, in that order; junction bases with no gene match: 13.